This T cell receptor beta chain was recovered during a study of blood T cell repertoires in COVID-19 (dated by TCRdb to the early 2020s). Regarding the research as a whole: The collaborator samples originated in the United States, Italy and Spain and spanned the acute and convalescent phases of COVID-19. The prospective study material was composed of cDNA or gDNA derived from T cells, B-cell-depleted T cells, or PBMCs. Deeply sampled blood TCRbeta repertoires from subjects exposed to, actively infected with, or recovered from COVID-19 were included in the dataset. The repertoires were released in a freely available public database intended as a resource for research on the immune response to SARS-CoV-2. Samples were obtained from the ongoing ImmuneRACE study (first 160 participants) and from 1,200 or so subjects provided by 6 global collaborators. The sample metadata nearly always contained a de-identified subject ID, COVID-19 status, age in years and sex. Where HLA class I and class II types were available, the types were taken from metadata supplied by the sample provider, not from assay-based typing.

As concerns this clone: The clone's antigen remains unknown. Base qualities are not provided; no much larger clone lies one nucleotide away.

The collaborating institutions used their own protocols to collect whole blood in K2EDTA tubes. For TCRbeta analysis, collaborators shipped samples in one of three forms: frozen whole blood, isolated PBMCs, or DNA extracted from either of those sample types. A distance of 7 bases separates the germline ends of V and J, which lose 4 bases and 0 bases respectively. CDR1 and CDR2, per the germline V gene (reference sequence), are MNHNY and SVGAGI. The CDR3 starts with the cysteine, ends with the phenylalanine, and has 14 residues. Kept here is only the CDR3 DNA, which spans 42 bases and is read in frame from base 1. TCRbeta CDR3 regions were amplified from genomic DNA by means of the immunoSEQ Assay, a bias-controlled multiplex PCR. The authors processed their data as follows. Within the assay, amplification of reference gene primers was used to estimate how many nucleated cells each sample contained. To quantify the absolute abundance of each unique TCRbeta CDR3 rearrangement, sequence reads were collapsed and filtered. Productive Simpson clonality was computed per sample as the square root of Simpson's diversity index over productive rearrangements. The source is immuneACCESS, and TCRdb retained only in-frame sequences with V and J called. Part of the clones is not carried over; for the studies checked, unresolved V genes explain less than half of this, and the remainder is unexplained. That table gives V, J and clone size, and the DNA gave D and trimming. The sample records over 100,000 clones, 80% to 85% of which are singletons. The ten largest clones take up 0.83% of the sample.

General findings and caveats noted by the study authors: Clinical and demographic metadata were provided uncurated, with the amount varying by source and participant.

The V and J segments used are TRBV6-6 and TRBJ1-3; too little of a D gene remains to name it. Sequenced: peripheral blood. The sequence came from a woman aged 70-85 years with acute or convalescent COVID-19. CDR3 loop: CASSSQNSGNTIYF. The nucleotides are TGTGCCAGCAGTTCCCAGAACTCTGGAAACACCATATATTTT.